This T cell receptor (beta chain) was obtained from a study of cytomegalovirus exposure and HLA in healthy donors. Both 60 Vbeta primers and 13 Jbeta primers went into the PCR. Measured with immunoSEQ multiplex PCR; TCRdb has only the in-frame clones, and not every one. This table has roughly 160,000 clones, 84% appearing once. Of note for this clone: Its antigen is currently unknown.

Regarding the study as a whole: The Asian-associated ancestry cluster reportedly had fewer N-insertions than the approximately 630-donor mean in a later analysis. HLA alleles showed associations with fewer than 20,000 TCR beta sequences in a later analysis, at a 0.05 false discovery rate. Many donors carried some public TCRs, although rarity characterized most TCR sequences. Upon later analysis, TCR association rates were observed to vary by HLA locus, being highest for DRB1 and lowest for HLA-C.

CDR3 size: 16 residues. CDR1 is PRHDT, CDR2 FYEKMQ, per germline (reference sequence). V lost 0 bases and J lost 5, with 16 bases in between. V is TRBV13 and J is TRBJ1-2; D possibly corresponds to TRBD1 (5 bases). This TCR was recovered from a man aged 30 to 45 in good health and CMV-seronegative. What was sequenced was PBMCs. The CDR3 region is CASSLGAGGTWYGYTF. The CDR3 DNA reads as TGTGCCAGCAGCTTAGGGGCTGGGGGGACGTGGTATGGCTACACCTTC.